This T cell receptor (beta chain) stems from a study of shared clonotypes between healthy human individuals. Notes on the study in general: The sharing of 4% to 5.5% of naive CD4 clonotypes was seen across a handful of donors.

Profiled with immunoSEQ multiplex PCR; TCRdb holds only in-frame clones, not every one. The sample yields under 2,000,000 clones, less than 95% seen once. With 5 bases removed from V and 0 bases from J, the gap between germline ends came to 11 bases. This CDR3 is built from 15 residues. Germline values: CDR1 SEHNR, CDR2 FQNEAQ (reference sequence). CD45RO-negative cells were positively selected for CCR7, leaving out terminally differentiated effector memory CD45RA+ cells. With respect to this clone: The antigen is not known.

The chain is built from TRBV7-9 and TRBJ1-5, with D perhaps matching TRBD1 (6 bases). This clonotype was sampled from a man aged 18 to 29 in good health. The specimen sequenced was naive CD8+ T cells sorted from blood. The CDR3 sequence is CASSADSYSNQPQHF. CDR3 nucleotides: TGTGCCAGCAGCGCGGACAGCTATAGCAATCAGCCCCAGCATTTT.